This T cell receptor beta chain appears in the sequencing data of a study of blood T cell repertoires in COVID-19. Study-level information: Sources were T cells, B-cell-depleted T cells, or PBMCs; the material itself was cDNA or gDNA.

Trimming took off 4 bases at V and 6 bases at J, with 13 bases between the two ends. CDR1 LGHDT and CDR2 YNNKEL come from the germline V gene (reference sequence). The CDR3 loop spans 14 amino acids. Produced via immunoSEQ multiplex PCR; TCRdb's table is partial and in-frame only. In the table there are 77,000 or so clones, roughly 80% of which are singletons. The sequence came from a woman aged 55-69 years with acute or convalescent COVID-19. Material: peripheral blood. This chain connects TRBV3-1 (or the pseudogene TRBV3-2) to TRBJ2-1; D remains ambiguous. The CDR3 reads CASSLQMNANEQFF. The CDR3 nucleotides are TGTGCCAGCAGCCTTCAGATGAATGCCAATGAGCAGTTCTTC.